The rows below give T cell receptor beta chains drawn from one sample of a study of shared clonotypes between healthy human individuals. Sequencing was performed with immunoSEQ multiplex PCR; in TCRdb, only in-frame clones are kept and a portion is missing. The table includes about 1.5 million clones, roughly 98% detected once. Sample: naive CD4+ T cells sorted from blood. These receptor sequences come from a young man in good health. CDR3s leave out the opening cysteine and the closing phenylalanine or tryptophan.

V gene,J gene,CDR3 protein
TRBV7-3,TRBJ2-1,ASKASSTGNEQF
TRBV10-3,TRBJ2-7,ASQKQGYEQY
TRBV5-1,TRBJ2-1,ASSLAGLAGAYNEQF
TRBV18,TRBJ2-5,ASSPQGGGETQY
TRBV19,TRBJ1-2,ASSRKKDENGYT
TRBV6-6,TRBJ1-4,ASSYSGANEKLF
TRBV28,TRBJ2-1,ASTPGPIHEQF
TRBV7-9,TRBJ1-1,ASSLMRGDTEAF
TRBV27,TRBJ2-7,ASSLGTQNSYEQY
TRBV7-8,TRBJ2-7,ASSIGLANSYEQY
TRBV30,TRBJ1-4,AWNRATNEKLF
TRBV6-4,TRBJ2-1,ASSSSGSSYNEQF
TRBV25-1,TRBJ1-4,ASSELRGRDNEKLF
TRBV10-3,TRBJ2-1,AISEWGGGNEQF
TRBV7-2,TRBJ2-5,ASSSRDRGRYQETQY
TRBV5-4,TRBJ1-4,ASSGRTGEKLF
TRBV7-8,TRBJ2-7,ASSPRGRSYEQY
TRBV7-6,TRBJ2-3,ASSHPGQTTDTQY
TRBV9,TRBJ1-2,ASSVGKRGNGYT
TRBV7-9,TRBJ2-2,ASSSSGRSGELF
TRBV29-1,TRBJ2-7,SVHTTNRGLAYEQY
TRBV7-8,TRBJ1-5,ASSLHRNQPQH
TRBV6-1,TRBJ2-5,ASSERGIGGETQY
TRBV29-1,TRBJ1-4,SVELGSGATNEKLF
TRBV7-2,TRBJ2-6,ASSWGRAGANVLT
TRBV28,TRBJ2-3,ASSLVRGGTDTQY
TRBV5-1,TRBJ2-3,ASSLGTSGGPTDTQY
TRBV7-9,TRBJ2-1,ASSLDWTSVEQF
TRBV28,TRBJ2-1,ASSLLYTEQF
TRBV9,TRBJ2-1,ASSVGVNPSYNEQF
TRBV5-1,TRBJ1-2,ASSLVQANYGYT
TRBV5-1,TRBJ2-7,ASSSQTSGTLSSYEQY
TRBV11-2,TRBJ1-5,ASSLFAGMPQH
TRBV2,TRBJ2-7,ASSPSGIYEQY
TRBV14,TRBJ2-7,ASNSGQGYEQY
TRBV5-6,TRBJ2-4,ASSSIQLAKNIQY
TRBV7-2,TRBJ2-7,ASSLVSYEQY